These T cell receptor beta chains were read from a single sample in a study of T-cell reconstitution after alpha-beta-depleted transplantation in children. TCRdb ran MiXCR on the PCR reads and lists one entry per CDR3 protein. The profile shows 200,000 to 250,000 distinct CDR3 sequences, around 10% of them singletons. Sequenced here: PBMCs from the stem cell graft donor, sampled from the stem cell graft. These receptors were collected from a human donor who donated a stem cell graft to a child with acute lymphoblastic leukemia. CDR3s leave out the opening cysteine and the closing phenylalanine or tryptophan. Each record gives: CDR3 protein, V gene, J gene, clone size. A row's size may be missing; if present it is once, few, many or a size class.

cdr3_aa: ASSQDWSGGGELF; v_call: TRBV4-1; j_call: TRBJ2-2; clone_size: -
cdr3_aa: ASSYSTRGNTEAF; v_call: TRBV6-5; j_call: TRBJ1-1; clone_size: many
cdr3_aa: ASSSRAGGQPQH; v_call: TRBV7-2; j_call: TRBJ1-5; clone_size: -
cdr3_aa: ASSRSGSEGQPQH; v_call: TRBV6-1; j_call: TRBJ1-5; clone_size: few
cdr3_aa: ASSLVPSIDTQY; v_call: TRBV7-9; j_call: TRBJ2-3; clone_size: -
cdr3_aa: ASSFGGDSTNEKLF; v_call: TRBV12-3/TRBV12-4; j_call: TRBJ1-4; clone_size: many
cdr3_aa: ASSPLTGTVRD; v_call: TRBV5-1; j_call: TRBJ2-1; clone_size: many
cdr3_aa: ASSGASSPNNEQF; v_call: TRBV2; j_call: TRBJ2-1; clone_size: few
cdr3_aa: SVEEFRGLGNTIY; v_call: TRBV29-1; j_call: TRBJ1-3; clone_size: -
cdr3_aa: ASSPDSYSNQPQH; v_call: TRBV5-1; j_call: TRBJ1-5; clone_size: -
cdr3_aa: SASEGIETQY; v_call: TRBV20-1; j_call: TRBJ2-5; clone_size: -
cdr3_aa: ASRQQGAPPDTQY; v_call: TRBV27; j_call: TRBJ2-3; clone_size: few
cdr3_aa: ASSQVGTTYNEQF; v_call: TRBV4-3; j_call: TRBJ2-1; clone_size: -
cdr3_aa: ASSLAVGVFEQY; v_call: TRBV7-9; j_call: TRBJ2-7; clone_size: many
cdr3_aa: ASSENPFPDEKLF; v_call: TRBV6-1; j_call: TRBJ1-4; clone_size: many
cdr3_aa: SPSWGGSDGYT; v_call: TRBV20-1; j_call: TRBJ1-2; clone_size: -